The rows below give T cell receptor beta chains drawn from one sample of a study of T cell responses to AZD1222 COVID-19 vaccine. Sequencing used immunoSEQ multiplex PCR; TCRdb keeps in-frame clones, though not all of them. The sample has about 110,000 clones; 92% are singletons. The sample consisted of peripheral blood, taken on day 0 of AZD1222 vaccination. The receptors shown here come from an adult in good health. The CDR3 runs from the conserved cysteine through the conserved F or W. A D gene is named only where the DNA matches it firmly. The size entry is marked missing in some rows and otherwise reads once, few, many or a size class.

>TRBV30|NA|NA|TRBJ1-5
CAWSPVSNQPQHF
TGTGCCTGGAGTCCAGTTAGCAATCAGCCCCAGCATTTT
>TRBV11-2|NA|NA|TRBJ1-4
CASSIRQSEPGEKLFF
TGTGCCAGCAGCATACGACAATCCGAGCCTGGAGAAAAACTGTTTTTT
>TRBV7-6|NA|TRBD2|TRBJ2-2
CASSTQRGAGGRAGELFF
TGTGCCAGCAGCACCCAGCGGGGAGCGGGGGGGCGCGCCGGGGAGCTGTTTTTT
>TRBV3-1/TRBV3-2|NA|NA|TRBJ1-5
CASSSHTAGNQPQHF
TGTGCCAGCAGCTCCCACACGGCGGGCAATCAGCCCCAGCATTTT
>TRBV27|NA|NA|TRBJ2-6
CASSLQTGANVLTF
TGTGCCAGCAGTTTACAGACTGGGGCCAACGTCCTGACTTTC
>TRBV5-1|NA|NA|TRBJ2-1
CASSLRGKDNEQFF
TGCGCCAGCAGCTTAAGGGGGAAGGACAATGAGCAGTTCTTC
>TRBV7-8|NA|TRBD2|TRBJ2-7
CASSSGVAGGSYEQYF
TGTGCCAGCAGCTCAGGGGTAGCGGGGGGTTCCTACGAGCAGTACTTC
>TRBV5-3|NA|NA|TRBJ1-1
CARRIPGHPNTEAFF
TGTGCCAGAAGAATTCCGGGACATCCCAACACTGAAGCTTTCTTT
>TRBV7-8|NA|TRBD2|TRBJ2-2
CASMEGTPREAGELFF
TGTGCCAGCATGGAGGGGACTCCCCGGGAGGCCGGGGAGCTGTTTTTT
>TRBV5-5|once|NA|TRBJ1-6
CASSKQADGPSPLHF
TGTGCCAGCAGCAAACAAGCCGATGGGCCTTCACCCCTCCACTTT
>TRBV7-3|NA|NA|TRBJ2-2
CASSKQRIASPGELFF
TGTGCCAGCAGCAAGCAAAGGATAGCGTCCCCCGGGGAGCTGTTTTTT
>TRBV5-1|once|TRBD1|TRBJ2-1
CASSPGTGVTNEQFF
TGCGCCAGCAGCCCCGGGACAGGGGTTACCAATGAGCAGTTCTTC
>TRBV6-2/TRBV6-3|NA|NA|TRBJ2-7
CASSYLGHLTQYEQYF
TGTGCCAGCAGTTACTTGGGCCACCTCACCCAATACGAGCAGTACTTC
>TRBV5-4|NA|NA|TRBJ1-2
CASSSGTVNYGYTF
TGTGCCAGCAGCAGTGGGACGGTTAACTATGGCTACACCTTC
>TRBV10-3|NA|TRBD1|TRBJ2-2
CAISDRQGANTGELFF
TGTGCCATCAGTGACCGACAGGGCGCCAACACCGGGGAGCTGTTTTTT
>TRBV30|NA|TRBD1|TRBJ1-4
CAWSTGAGGAEKLFF
TGTGCCTGGAGTACAGGGGCGGGAGGGGCTGAAAAACTGTTTTTT
>TRBV7-2|NA|NA|TRBJ1-5
CASSGGINQPQHF
TGTGCCAGCAGCGGCGGGATAAATCAGCCCCAGCATTTT
>TRBV6-5|NA|TRBD1|TRBJ2-7
CASSIQRQGLYEQYF
TGTGCCAGCAGTATACAGCGACAGGGGCTCTACGAGCAGTACTTC
>TRBV11-3|NA|NA|TRBJ2-1
CASRSGTSSYNEQFF
TGTGCCAGCAGATCCGGGACGAGCTCCTACAATGAGCAGTTCTTC
>TRBV28|NA|TRBD1|TRBJ2-7
CASTQGDYEQYF
TGTGCCAGCACCCAGGGGGACTACGAGCAGTACTTC
>TRBV18|NA|TRBD1|TRBJ1-6
CASARTGENSPLHF
TGTGCCAGCGCGAGGACAGGTGAAAATTCACCCCTCCACTTT
>TRBV4-2|NA|TRBD2|TRBJ2-3
CASGGGGASDTQYF
TGTGCCAGCGGGGGCGGGGGGGCCTCAGATACGCAGTATTTT
>TRBV4-1|NA|NA|TRBJ2-7
CASSQVGAENYEQYF
TGCGCCAGCAGCCAAGTTGGCGCGGAGAACTACGAGCAGTACTTC
>TRBV11-2|NA|NA|TRBJ1-4
CASSPLQYRVTNEKLFF
TGTGCCAGCAGCCCCCTCCAATACAGGGTCACTAATGAAAAACTGTTTTTT